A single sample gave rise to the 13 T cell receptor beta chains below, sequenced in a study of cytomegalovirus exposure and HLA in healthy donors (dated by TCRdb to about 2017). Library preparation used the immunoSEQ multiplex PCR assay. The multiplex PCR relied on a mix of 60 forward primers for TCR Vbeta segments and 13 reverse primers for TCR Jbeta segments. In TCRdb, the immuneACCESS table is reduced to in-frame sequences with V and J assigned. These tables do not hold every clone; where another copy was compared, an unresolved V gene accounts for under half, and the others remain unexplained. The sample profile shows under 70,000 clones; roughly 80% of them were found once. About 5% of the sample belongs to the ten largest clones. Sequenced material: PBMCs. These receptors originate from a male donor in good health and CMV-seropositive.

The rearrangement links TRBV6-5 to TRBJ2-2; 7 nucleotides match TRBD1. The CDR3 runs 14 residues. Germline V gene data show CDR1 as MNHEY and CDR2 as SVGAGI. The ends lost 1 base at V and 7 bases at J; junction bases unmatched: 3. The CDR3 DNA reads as TGTGCCAGCAGTTACTTACAGGGGCACGGGGAGCTGTTTTTT. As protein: CASSYLQGHGELFF.

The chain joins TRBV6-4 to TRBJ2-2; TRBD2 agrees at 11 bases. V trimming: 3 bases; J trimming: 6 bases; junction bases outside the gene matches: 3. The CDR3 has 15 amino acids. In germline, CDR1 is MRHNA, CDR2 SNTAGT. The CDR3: CASSELAGDPGELFF. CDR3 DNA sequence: TGTGCCAGCAGTGAACTAGCGGGGGATCCCGGGGAGCTGTTTTTT.

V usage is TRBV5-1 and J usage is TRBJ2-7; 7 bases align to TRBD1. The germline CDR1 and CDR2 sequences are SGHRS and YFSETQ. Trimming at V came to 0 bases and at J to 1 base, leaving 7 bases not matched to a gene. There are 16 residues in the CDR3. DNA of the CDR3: TGCGCCAGCAGCTTGGCGCGGACAGGTCAGTCCTACGAGCAGTACTTC. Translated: CASSLARTGQSYEQYF. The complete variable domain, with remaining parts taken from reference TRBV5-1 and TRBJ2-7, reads KAGVTQTPRYLIKTRGQQVTLSCSPISGHRSVSWYQQTPGQGLQFLFEYFSETQRNKGNFPGRFSGRQFSNSRSEMNVSTLELGDSALYLCASSLARTGQSYEQYFGPGTRLTVT.

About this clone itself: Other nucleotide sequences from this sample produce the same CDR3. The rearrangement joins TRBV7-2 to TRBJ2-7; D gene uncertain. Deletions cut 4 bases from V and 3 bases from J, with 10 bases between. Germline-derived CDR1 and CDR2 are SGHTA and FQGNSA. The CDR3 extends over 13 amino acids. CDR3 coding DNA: TGTGCCAGCAGCTCCCTTCCTAGCTACGAGCAGTACTTC. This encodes CASSSLPSYEQYF.

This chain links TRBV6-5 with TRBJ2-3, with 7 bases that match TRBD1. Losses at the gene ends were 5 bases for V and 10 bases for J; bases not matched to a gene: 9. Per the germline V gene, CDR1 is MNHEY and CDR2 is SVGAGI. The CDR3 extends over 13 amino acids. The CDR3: CASSQGGSGSQYF. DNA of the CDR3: TGTGCCAGCAGTCAAGGGGGCTCGGGGTCGCAGTATTTT.

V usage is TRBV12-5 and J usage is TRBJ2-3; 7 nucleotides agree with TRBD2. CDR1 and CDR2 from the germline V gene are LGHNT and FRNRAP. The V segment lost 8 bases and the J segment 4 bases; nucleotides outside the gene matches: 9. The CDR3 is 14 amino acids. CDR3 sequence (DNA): TGTGCTAGTAGCAGGGAGGGCCCCCCAGATACGCAGTATTTT. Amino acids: CASSREGPPDTQYF. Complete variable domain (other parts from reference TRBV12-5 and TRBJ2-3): DARVTQTPRHKVTEMGQEVTMRCQPILGHNTVFWYRQTMMQGLELLAYFRNRAPLDDSGMPKDRFSAEMPDATLATLKIQPSEPRDSAVYFCASSREGPPDTQYFGPGTRLTVL.

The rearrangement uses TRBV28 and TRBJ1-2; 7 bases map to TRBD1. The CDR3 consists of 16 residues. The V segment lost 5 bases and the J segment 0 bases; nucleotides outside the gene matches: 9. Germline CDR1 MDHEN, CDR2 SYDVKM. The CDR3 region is CASSDPRGIANYGYTF. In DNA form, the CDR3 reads TGTGCCAGCAGTGACCCCAGGGGGATAGCTAACTATGGCTACACCTTC.

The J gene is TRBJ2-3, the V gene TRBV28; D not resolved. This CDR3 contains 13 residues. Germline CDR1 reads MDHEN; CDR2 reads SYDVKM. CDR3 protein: CALRIARTDTQYF. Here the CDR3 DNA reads TGTGCGCTACGGATAGCACGCACAGATACGCAGTATTTT.

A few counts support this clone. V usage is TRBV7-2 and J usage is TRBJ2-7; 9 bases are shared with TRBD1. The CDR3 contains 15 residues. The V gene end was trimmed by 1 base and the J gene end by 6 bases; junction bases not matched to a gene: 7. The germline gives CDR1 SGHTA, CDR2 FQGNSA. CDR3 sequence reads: CASSLDPGTGSEQYF. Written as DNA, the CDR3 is TGTGCCAGCAGCTTAGATCCCGGGACAGGGAGCGAGCAGTACTTC.

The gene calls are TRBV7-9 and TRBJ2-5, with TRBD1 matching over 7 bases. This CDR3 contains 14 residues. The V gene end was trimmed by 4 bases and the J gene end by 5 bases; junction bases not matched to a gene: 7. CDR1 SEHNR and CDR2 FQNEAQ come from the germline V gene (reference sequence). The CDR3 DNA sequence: TGTGCCAGCAGCTCGACAGGGTGGGGGGAGACCCAGTACTTC. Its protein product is CASSSTGWGETQYF.

Here the CDR3 reads CASSRERVSGGDTDTQYF. CDR3 sequence (DNA): TGTGCCAGCAGCCGCGAGAGAGTTAGCGGGGGGGACACAGATACGCAGTATTTT. The V gene is TRBV4-2, the J gene TRBJ2-3, with 11 bases matching TRBD2. This CDR3 spans 18 amino acids. The V gene end was trimmed by 4 bases and the J gene end by 2 bases; junction bases not matched to a gene: 11. The germline CDR1 and CDR2 sequences are LGHNA and YNFKEQ.

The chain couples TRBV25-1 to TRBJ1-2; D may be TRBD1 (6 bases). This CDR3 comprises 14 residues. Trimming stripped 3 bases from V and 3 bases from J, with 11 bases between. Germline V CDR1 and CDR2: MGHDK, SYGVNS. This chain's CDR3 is CASSEAGVDYGYTF. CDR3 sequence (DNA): TGTGCCAGCAGTGAGGCAGGGGTAGACTATGGCTACACCTTC.

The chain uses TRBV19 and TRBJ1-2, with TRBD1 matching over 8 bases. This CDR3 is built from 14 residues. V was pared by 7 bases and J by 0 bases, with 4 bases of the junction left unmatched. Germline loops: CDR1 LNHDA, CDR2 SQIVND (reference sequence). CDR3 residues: CASIRTGTNYGYTF. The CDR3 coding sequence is TGTGCCAGTATTCGGACAGGGACTAACTATGGCTACACCTTC.